This T cell receptor (beta chain) comes out of a study of regulatory T cells in long-lasting Graves disease (dated by TCRdb to the early 2020s). Study-wide context: Antithyroid drugs had been taken for less than 3 months by newly diagnosed Graves' disease patients. A total of around 35 samples underwent TCR sequencing, from some 13 patients with persistent Graves' disease and roughly 20 patients with newly diagnosed Graves' disease. The study was conducted in China and was registered as a clinical trial. Peripheral blood TCR sequencing and RNA sequencing compared persistent Graves' disease patients with newly diagnosed Graves' disease patients.

General study outcomes and caveats: TRBV28, TRBJ1-2 and TRBJ2-5 were preferentially used in persistent disease, while TRBV20-1 and TRBJ2-1 were favored in newly diagnosed disease. Sequencing and analysis were restricted to the TCR beta chain. The study examined only peripheral blood because the primary lesion, thyroid tissue, could not be accessed. A larger number of public clonotypes was shared among persistent patients (about 2,700) than among newly diagnosed patients (roughly 930). The authors acknowledged the small sample size as a limitation that may reduce accuracy. Lower TCR Shannon entropy and fewer highly expanded clones were observed in persistent Graves' disease patients than in newly diagnosed patients, which suggested clonal expansion.

The library came from multiplex PCR. Sequencing took place on an Illumina HiSeq 4000. TCR beta libraries were built with iRepertoire HTBI primers and Arm-PCR amplification of CDR3 regions. Before sequencing, the PCR products went through gel purification. The study's processing was this. A total of 60 to 80 TRBV and some 13 TRBJ segments were identified across samples and were used for gene usage analysis of CDR3 amino acid clonotypes. Filtered high-quality paired reads were merged into contigs using COPE and FqMerger. BLAST was used to align contigs to the IMGT TRBV, TRBD and TRBJ reference genes, and CDR3 was defined following IMGT. Any clonotype with a frequency above 0.1% was counted as a highly expanded clone. Shannon entropy was used to measure repertoire diversity, and the Gini coefficient was used to measure V-J evenness. A clonotype found in more than one individual was treated as public. The raw public data were reprocessed by TCRdb itself: fastp quality trimming at Q25, MiXCR clonotype calling, in-frame beta chains only. All rows with the same CDR3 protein become a single entry with the most common DNA and genes. Here the V and J calls rest on TCRdb's processing, not on the authors' analysis. The sample table contains around 250,000 distinct CDR3 sequences; only one count was recorded for around a sixth of them. The ten top clones hold 14% of the sample.

The CDR3 goes from the cysteine to the phenylalanine over 15 residues. The DNA shown is the 45-base CDR3, in frame from base 1. From the germline V gene, CDR1 is KGHSH and CDR2 is LQKENI. Trimmed from V: 5 bases; trimmed from J: 1 base; junction bases lacking a gene match: 5. This clonotype has ten or more counts. Its antigen has not been determined. No much larger clonotype is one base removed from it; base qualities were not supplied. The time point tag for this specimen amounts to: newly diagnosed GD, antithyroid drugs for less than 3 months. For both TCR sequencing and RNA sequencing, RNA was extracted from PBMCs using TRIzol. The diagnosis of Graves' disease was made according to American Thyroid Association guidelines. Patients were recruited from an endocrinology department in Xi'an, China. Each patient gave approximately 9.7 milliliters of peripheral blood, collected in an EDTA anticoagulant tube. Ficoll Paque Plus density gradient separation was used to isolate PBMCs, and no further T cell sorting was done. An Agilent 2100 Bioanalyzer and agarose gel were used to check RNA quality, while a NanoDrop 2000 measured RNA concentration.

The same sample was also used in a study of T cells in Graves' hyperthyroidism and ophthalmopathy. According to the second study: Stable Graves' hyperthyroidism was defined as no progression to ophthalmopathy during 18 months of follow-up. The hyperthyroidism patients were between 18 and 65 years old and newly diagnosed, with a disease duration of less than 2 months. Exclusion was applied to patients with uncontrolled infections, other autoimmune diseases, pregnancy or lactation. Diagnoses were established on the basis of clinical symptoms, serum thyroxine and TRAb, thyroid ultrasound, and orbital computed tomography. For the first round of RT-PCR on the TCR CDR3, the HTBI primer set was used together with the Qiagen OneStep RT-PCR kit. Most expanded thyroid clonotypes (frequency above 0.001) were also detected in blood, suggesting blood repertoires may reflect thyroid immune responses. A 13 V-J signature model separated ophthalmopathy from stable hyperthyroidism, with over 85% sensitivity and about 81% specificity in cross-validation and 80%/75% in testing. During validation, the model predicted progression to ophthalmopathy a median of about 5.9 months ahead of onset, with approximately 71% sensitivity and about 72% specificity. To identify TCR V-J signatures that set the groups apart, the researchers used a discovery cohort of about a hundred patients, made up of 40 to 45 with Graves' ophthalmopathy and some 55 with stable Graves' hyperthyroidism. Whether ophthalmopathy could be predicted prospectively was tested in an independent validation cohort made up of roughly 20 hyperthyroidism patients plus 17 patients who later progressed to ophthalmopathy. The approximately 100 discovery patients were divided at random into training and test sets in a 7:3 ratio. In addition, the study compared T-cell repertoires in thyroid tissue and in blood from several Graves' hyperthyroidism patients. Once sampling was done, hyperthyroidism patients were given methimazole at a starting dose of 30 mg daily, whereas ophthalmopathy patients were given high-dose intravenous methylprednisolone. The libraries were constructed in a second round of multiplex PCR and then size-selected and purified. Sequencing of the libraries was done on an Illumina HiSeq2000 using paired-end 100 bp reads. SOAPnuke was used to process the raw data, removing reads that contained adapters or uncalled bases, had a mean Phred below 15, or lacked an exact match to the constant primer or identifier. COPE v1.2.5 was used to merge high-quality paired reads, and clonotypes were defined as unique nucleotide sequences. MiTCR v1.1 was used to align the clonotypes against IMGT TRBV, TRBD and TRBJ reference segments. Analysis was restricted to V-J combinations with a frequency above 0.0001, which covered over 98% of repertoires. A TCS score was defined as the ratio between F50 (clonal expansion) and ExV (chaos), using BLOSUM62-based TCRdist between CDR3 peptides within each V-J. Welch's t-statistics and random forest reduced some 510 V-J features to roughly 13, which were used in a naive Bayes classifier (R e1071). Sample size was not statistically predetermined, and investigators were not blinded to group allocation. The paper reports TCR Vbeta CDR3 sequencing of some 140 peripheral blood samples: 43 ophthalmopathy, roughly 80 hyperthyroidism and around 17 progressor patients.

This material consisted of peripheral blood mononuclear cells (PBMCs), taken at new diagnosis, from a patient treated with antithyroid drugs. This sequence originates from a woman in her twenties or thirties with Graves disease. Donor details come from another sample of the same person, matched by shared clones. The rearrangement joined TRBV18 to TRBJ1-1, with 9 bases aligning to TRBD1. The sequence in DNA is TGTGCCAGCTCAACACAGGGGGCCGCGAACACTGAAGCTTTCTTT. This encodes CASSTQGAANTEAFF.